This T cell receptor (beta chain) derives from a study of blood T cell repertoires in COVID-19. Study-wide context: Samples representing acute and convalescent COVID-19 were sourced from the United States, Italy and Spain. Sources were T cells, B-cell-depleted T cells, or PBMCs; the material itself was cDNA or gDNA.

The CDR3 contains 14 residues. Authors' data handling: From reference gene primer amplification, estimates of nucleated cell counts were derived. Profiled with immunoSEQ multiplex PCR; TCRdb holds only in-frame clones, not every one. V and J calls and clone size are as listed in that table; D and trimming were resolved from the DNA. Of about 140,000 clones in the sample, around 87% were seen once. The clonotype comes from a woman between 40 and 50 years old with acute or convalescent COVID-19. This sequence joins TRBV21-1 and TRBJ2-7; TRBD2 is the table's D call, not checked against the DNA. TRBV21-1 is assigned pseudogene status. Sequences were obtained from peripheral blood. The CDR3 sequence: CASSKVAGPHEQYF. CDR3 DNA sequence: TGTGCCAGCAGCAAAGTTGCGGGACCCCACGAGCAGTACTTC.